The entry below gives a single T cell receptor beta chain sequence along with its context. The antigen is unknown. Recipients were bled about 28 days pretransplant and at posttransplant days 30, 100, 180. This sample is drawn from a study of T cell clonotyping in hematopoietic cell transplantation. General study findings and limits: Pathologically expanded recipient clonotypes increased progressively from day 30 to day 180 as diversity fell. Few recipient clonotypes overlapped donors; over 95% were de novo at given depth.

Produced via immunoSEQ multiplex PCR; TCRdb's table is partial and in-frame only. The table has over 6,000 clones, about 87% seen once. V was cut by 2 bases and J by 6 bases, with 10 bases left in between. Germline V gene lookup returns CDR1 SGHTA and CDR2 FQGNSA. The CDR3 is 14 residues long. The material was peripheral blood mononuclear cells, obtained 100 days after allogeneic stem cell transplant. The chain links TRBV7-2 to TRBJ2-2; the D gene is possibly TRBD2 (5 bases). The receptor was isolated from a female patient in her thirties or forties who had an allogeneic stem cell transplant from a related donor, so the T cells may come from the graft donor. Some clones in this sample may be carry-over from other donors' samples. The CDR3 DNA reads as TGTGCCAGCAGCTTATCTTGGACTGCCGGGGAGCTGTTTTTT. The encoded protein is CASSLSWTAGELFF.